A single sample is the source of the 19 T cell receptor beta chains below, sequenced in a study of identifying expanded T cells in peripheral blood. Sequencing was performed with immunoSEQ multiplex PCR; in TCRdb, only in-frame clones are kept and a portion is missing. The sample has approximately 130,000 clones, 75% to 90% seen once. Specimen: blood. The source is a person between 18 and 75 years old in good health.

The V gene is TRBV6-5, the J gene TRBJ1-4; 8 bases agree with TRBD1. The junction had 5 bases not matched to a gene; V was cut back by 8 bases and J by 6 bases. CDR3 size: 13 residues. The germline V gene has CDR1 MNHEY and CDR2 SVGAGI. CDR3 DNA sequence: TGTGCCAGCGGGGGACAGGCACATGAAAAACTGTTTTTT. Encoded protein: CASGGQAHEKLFF.

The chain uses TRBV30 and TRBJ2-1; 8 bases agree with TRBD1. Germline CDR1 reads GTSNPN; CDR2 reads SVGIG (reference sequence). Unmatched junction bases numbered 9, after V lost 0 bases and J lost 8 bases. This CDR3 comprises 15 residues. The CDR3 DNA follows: TGTGCCTGGAGTGTCAGGACAGGGATGGGTGATGAGCAGTTCTTC. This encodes CAWSVRTGMGDEQFF. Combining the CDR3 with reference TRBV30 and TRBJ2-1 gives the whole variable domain SQTIHQWPATLVQPVGSPLSLECTVEGTSNPNLYWYRQAAGRGLQLLFYSVGIGQISSEVPQNLSASRPQDRQFILSSKKLLLSDSGFYLCAWSVRTGMGDEQFFGPGTRLTVL.

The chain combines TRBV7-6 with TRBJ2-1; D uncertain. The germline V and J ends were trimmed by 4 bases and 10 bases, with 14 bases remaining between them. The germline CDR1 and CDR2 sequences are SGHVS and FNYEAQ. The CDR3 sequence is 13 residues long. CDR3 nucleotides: TGTGCCAGCAGCTCCACATATTCCGACGAGCAGTTCTTC. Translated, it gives CASSSTYSDEQFF. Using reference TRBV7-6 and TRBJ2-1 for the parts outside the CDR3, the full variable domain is GAGVSQSPRYKVTKRGQDVALRCDPISGHVSLYWYRQALGQGPEFLTYFNYEAQQDKSGLPNDRFSAERPEGSISTLTIQRTEQRDSAMYRCASSSTYSDEQFFGPGTRLTVL.

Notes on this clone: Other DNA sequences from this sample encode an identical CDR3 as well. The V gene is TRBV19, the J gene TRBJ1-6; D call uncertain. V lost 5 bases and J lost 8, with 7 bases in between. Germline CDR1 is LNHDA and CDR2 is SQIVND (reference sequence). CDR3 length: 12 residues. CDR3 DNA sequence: TGTGCCAGTAGTTCAAGGGATTCACCCCTCCACTTT. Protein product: CASSSRDSPLHF.

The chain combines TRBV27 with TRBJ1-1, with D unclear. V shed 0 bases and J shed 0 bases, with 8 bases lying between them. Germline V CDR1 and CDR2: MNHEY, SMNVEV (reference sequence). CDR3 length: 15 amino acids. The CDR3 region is CASSLSGEMNTEAFF. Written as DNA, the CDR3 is TGTGCCAGCAGTTTATCCGGGGAGATGAACACTGAAGCTTTCTTT.

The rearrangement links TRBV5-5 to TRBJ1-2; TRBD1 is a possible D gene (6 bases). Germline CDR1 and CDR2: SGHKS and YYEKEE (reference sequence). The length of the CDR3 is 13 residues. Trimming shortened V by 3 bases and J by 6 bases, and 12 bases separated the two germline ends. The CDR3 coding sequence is TGTGCCAGCAGCTCTGGAGGGGGTAATGGCTACACCTTC. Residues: CASSSGGGNGYTF.

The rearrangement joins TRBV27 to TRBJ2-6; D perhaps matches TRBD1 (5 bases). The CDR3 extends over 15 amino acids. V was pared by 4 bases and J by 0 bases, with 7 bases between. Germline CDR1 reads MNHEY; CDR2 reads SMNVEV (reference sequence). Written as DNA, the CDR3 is TGTGCCAGCAGTTCACAGGCCTCTGGGGCCAACGTCCTGACTTTC. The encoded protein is CASSSQASGANVLTF. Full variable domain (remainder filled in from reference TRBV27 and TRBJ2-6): EAQVTQNPRYLITVTGKKLTVTCSQNMNHEYMSWYRQDPGLGLRQIYYSMNVEVTDKGDVPEGYKVSRKEKRNFPLILESPSPNQTSLYFCASSSQASGANVLTFGAGSRLTVL.

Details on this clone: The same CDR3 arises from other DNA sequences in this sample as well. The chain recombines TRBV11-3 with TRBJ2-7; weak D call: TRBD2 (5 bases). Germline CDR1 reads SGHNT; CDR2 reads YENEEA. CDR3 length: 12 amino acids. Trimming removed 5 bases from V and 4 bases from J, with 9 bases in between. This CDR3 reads CASSREGYEQYF. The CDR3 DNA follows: TGTGCCAGCAGCCGGGAAGGATACGAGCAGTACTTC.

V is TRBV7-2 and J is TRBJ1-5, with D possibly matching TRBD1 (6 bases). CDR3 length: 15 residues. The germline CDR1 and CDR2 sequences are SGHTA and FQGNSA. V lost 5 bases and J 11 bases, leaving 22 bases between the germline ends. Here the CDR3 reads CASSPATGRIGAQHF. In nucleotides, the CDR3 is TGTGCCAGCAGCCCCGCCACAGGGAGGATTGGCGCCCAGCATTTT.

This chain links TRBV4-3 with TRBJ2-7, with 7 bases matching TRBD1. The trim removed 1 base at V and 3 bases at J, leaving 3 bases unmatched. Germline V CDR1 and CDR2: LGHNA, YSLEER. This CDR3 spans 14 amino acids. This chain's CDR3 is CASSQGRQGYEQYF. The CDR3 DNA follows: TGCGCCAGCAGCCAAGGGCGACAGGGCTACGAGCAGTACTTC.

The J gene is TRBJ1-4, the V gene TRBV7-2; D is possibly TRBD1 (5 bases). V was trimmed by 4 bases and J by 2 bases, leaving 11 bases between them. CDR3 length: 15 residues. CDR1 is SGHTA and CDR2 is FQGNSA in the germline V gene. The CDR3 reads CASSSDPGTNEKLFF. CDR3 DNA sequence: TGTGCCAGCAGCTCAGACCCAGGGACTAATGAAAAACTGTTTTTT.

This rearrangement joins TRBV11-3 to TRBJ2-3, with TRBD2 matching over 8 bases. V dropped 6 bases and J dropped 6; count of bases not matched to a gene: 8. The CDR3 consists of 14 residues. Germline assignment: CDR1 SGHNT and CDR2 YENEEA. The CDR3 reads CASRGTRGTDTQYF. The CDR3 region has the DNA TGTGCCAGCAGGGGGACTAGGGGGACGGATACGCAGTATTTT.

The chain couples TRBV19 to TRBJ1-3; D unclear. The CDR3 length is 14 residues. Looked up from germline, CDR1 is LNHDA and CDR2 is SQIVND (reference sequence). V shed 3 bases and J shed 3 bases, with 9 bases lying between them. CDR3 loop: CASSMIRDGNTIYF. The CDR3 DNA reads TGTGCCAGTAGTATGATCCGGGATGGAAACACCATATATTTT.

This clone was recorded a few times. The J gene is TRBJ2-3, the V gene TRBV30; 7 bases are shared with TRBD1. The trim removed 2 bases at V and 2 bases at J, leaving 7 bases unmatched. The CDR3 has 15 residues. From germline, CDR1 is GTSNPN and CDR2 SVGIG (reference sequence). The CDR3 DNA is TGTGCCTGGAGTAAAGGACAGGCATCCACAGATACGCAGTATTTT. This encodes CAWSKGQASTDTQYF.

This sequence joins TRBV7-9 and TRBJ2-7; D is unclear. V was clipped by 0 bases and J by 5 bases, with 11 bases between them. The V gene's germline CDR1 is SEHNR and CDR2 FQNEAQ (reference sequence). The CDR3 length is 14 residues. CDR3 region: CASSLAPRSNEQYF. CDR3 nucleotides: TGTGCCAGCAGCTTAGCACCCAGGAGCAACGAGCAGTACTTC.

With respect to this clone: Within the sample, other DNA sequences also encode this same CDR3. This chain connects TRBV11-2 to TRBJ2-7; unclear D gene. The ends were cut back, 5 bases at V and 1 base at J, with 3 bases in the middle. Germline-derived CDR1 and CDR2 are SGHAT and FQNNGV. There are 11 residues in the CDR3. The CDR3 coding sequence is TGTGCCAGCAGCCGATCCTACGAGCAGTACTTC. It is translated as CASSRSYEQYF.

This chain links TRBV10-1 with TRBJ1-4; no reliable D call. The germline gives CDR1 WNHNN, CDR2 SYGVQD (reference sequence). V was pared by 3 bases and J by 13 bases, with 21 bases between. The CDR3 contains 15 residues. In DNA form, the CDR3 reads TGCGCCAGCAGTGAAGATCCGACGCGGGCATCGGCACTGTTTTTT. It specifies CASSEDPTRASALFF.

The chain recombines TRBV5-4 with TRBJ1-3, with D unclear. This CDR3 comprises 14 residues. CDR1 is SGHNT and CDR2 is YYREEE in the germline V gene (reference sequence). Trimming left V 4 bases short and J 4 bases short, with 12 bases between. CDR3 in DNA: TGTGCCAGCAGCGCTCGGGAACAGGGAAACACCATATATTTT. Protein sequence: CASSAREQGNTIYF.

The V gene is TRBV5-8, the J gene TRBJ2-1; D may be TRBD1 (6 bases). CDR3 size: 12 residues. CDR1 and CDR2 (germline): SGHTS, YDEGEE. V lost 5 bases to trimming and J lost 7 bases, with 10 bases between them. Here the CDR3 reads CASSYRVNEQFF. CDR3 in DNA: TGTGCCAGCAGTTACAGGGTGAATGAGCAGTTCTTC. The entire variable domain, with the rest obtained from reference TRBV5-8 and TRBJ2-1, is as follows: EAGVTQSPTHLIKTRGQQATLRCSPISGHTSVYWYQQALGLGLQFLLWYDEGEERNRGNFPPRFSGRQFPNYSSELNVNALELEDSALYLCASSYRVNEQFFGPGTRLTVL.